The sequence of this T cell receptor (beta chain) was determined in a study of CD8+CD57+ T cells in acquired aplastic anemia. Study-wide background: Yields of DNA that came from sorted CD4+ and CD8+ cells averaged approximately 3.5 ug.

The study's findings and limits: For CD8+ Simpson's diversity, patients and controls showed no significant difference. There were about 27 CD8+ CDR3 sequences that occurred in both patients and controls.

This clonotype was detected only a few times. Its specificity is not known. Profiles of TCR beta VDJ and CDR3 were generated from a genomic DNA template. TCRdb redid the calling of the reads with MiXCR, one entry per CDR3 protein. The table has 150,000 to 200,000 distinct CDR3 sequences, 64% seen once; the top ten hold roughly 50%. The sequence was collected from a human donor with severe aplastic anemia or a healthy control (not recorded which). Source material: sorted CD4+, CD8+, or CD8+CD57+ T cells (not recorded which) from PBMCs.

CDR3 amino acids: CSAPDGSTADTQYF. The DNA for the CDR3 is TGCAGTGCCCCAGACGGGTCGACGGCAGATACGCAGTATTTT. The V and J genes are TRBV20-1 and TRBJ2-3; D unresolved. Looked up from germline, CDR1 is DFQATT and CDR2 is SNEGSKA (reference sequence). The V and J ends lost 6 bases and 4 bases respectively, with 17 bases between them. This CDR3 spans 14 amino acids.